This T cell receptor beta chain was identified in a study of T cell repertoires in cytomegalovirus infection. At the level of the study: CMV infection and matching HLA type were both indicated by public TCR beta signatures.

General study results and limits: HLA-C-restricted, CMV-specific TCR beta clonotypes were dominant ex vivo.

This CDR3 has 18 amino acids. Germline lookup yields CDR1 SNHLY and CDR2 FYNNEI. V lost 4 bases and J lost 0; bases outside the gene matches: 12. TCRdb analysed the reads with MiXCR anew, one entry per CDR3 protein. The sample includes 200,000 to 250,000 distinct CDR3 sequences, about 20% seen only once; the top ten take approximately 18%. About this clonotype itself: As yet, its antigen is unknown.

The clonotype comes from a human donor in good health (CMV status not recorded). Some clones in this sample may be carry-over from other donors' samples. V is TRBV2 and J is TRBJ2-3, with TRBD2 matching 8 bases. The sample was CD8+ T cells from PBMCs. The CDR3 DNA reads TGTGCCAGCAGTGTCGCAGCCCGGAGCGGGGGAAGCACAGATACGCAGTATTTT. It yields the protein CASSVAARSGGSTDTQYF.